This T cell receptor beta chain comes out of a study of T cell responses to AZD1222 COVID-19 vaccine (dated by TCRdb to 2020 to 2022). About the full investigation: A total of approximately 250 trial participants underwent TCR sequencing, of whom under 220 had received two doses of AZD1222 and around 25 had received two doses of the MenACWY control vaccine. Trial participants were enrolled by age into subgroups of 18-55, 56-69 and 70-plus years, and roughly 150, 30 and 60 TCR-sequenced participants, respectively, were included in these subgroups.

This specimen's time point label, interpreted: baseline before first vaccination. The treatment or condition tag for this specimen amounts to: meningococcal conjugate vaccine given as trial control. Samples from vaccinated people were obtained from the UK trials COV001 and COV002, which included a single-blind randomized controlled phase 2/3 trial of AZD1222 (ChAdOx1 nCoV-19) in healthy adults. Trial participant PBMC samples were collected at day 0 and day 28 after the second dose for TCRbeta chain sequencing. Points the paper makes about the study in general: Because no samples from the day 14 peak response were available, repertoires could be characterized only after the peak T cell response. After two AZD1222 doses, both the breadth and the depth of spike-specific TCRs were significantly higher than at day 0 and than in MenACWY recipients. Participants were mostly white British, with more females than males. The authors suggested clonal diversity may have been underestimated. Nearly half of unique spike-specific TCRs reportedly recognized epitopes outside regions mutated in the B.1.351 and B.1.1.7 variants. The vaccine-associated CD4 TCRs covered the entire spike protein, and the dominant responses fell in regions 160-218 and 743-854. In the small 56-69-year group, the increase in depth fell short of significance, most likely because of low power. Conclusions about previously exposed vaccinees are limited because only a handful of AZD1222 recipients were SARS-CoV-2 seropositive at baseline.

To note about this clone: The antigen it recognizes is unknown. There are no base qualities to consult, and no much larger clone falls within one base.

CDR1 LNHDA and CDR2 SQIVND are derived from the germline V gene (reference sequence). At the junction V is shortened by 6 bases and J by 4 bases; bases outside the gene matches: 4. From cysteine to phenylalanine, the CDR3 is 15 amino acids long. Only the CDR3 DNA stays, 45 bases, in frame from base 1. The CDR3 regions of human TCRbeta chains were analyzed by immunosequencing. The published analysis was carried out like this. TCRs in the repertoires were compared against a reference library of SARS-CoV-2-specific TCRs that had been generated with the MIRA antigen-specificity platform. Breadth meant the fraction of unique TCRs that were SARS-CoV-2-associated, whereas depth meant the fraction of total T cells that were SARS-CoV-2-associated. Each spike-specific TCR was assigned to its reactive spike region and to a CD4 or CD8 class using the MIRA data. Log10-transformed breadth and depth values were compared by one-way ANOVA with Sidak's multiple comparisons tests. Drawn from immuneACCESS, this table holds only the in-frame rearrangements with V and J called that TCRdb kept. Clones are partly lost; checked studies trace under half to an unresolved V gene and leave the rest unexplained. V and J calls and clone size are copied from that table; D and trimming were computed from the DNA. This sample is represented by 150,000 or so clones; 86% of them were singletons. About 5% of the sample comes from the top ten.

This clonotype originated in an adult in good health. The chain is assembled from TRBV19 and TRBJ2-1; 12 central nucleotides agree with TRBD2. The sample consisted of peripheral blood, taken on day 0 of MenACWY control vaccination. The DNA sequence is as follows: TGTGCCAGTAGCCCCGGGACTAGCGGGTACAATGAGCAGTTCTTC. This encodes CASSPGTSGYNEQFF.